This T cell receptor beta chain was obtained from a study of T cell changes during pregnancy in multiple sclerosis. Data came from immunoSEQ multiplex PCR; TCRdb stores just in-frame clones and leaves some out. The sample carries fewer than 90,000 clones, 91% recorded once. V dropped 4 bases and J dropped 6; count of bases not matched to a gene: 7. Germline V CDR1 and CDR2: LNHDA, SQIVND (reference sequence). CDR3 size: 15 residues. The gene calls are TRBV19 and TRBJ2-2, with 8 bases matching TRBD1. The sample here was peripheral blood, taken in the second trimester of pregnancy. This receptor was taken from a female donor with multiple sclerosis, enrolled in a pregnancy study. The CDR3 coding sequence is TGTGCCAGTAGTACCCTGGACAGGGCCGCCGGGGAGCTGTTTTTT. This translates into CASSTLDRAAGELFF.